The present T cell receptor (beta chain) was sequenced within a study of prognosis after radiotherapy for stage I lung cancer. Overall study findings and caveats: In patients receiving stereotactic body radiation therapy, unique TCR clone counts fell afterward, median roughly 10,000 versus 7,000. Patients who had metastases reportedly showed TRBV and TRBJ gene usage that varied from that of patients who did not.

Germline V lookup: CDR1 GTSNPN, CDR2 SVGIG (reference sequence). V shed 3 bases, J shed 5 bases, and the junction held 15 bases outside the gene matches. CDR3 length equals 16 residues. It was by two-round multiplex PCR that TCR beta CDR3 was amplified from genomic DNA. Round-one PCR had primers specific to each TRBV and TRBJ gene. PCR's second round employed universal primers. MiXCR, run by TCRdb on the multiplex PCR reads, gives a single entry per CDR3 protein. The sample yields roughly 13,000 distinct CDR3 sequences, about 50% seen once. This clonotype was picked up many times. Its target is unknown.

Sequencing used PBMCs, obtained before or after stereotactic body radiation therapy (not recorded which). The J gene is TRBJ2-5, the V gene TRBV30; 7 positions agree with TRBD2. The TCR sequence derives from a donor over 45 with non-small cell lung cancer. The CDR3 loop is CAWRRRYGGGKETQYF. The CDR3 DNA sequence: TGTGCCTGGAGAAGGAGGTACGGCGGGGGTAAGGAGACCCAGTACTTC. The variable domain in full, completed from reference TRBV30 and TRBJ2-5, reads SQTIHQWPATLVQPVGSPLSLECTVEGTSNPNLYWYRQAAGRGLQLLFYSVGIGQISSEVPQNLSASRPQDRQFILSSKKLLLSDSGFYLCAWRRRYGGGKETQYFGPGTRLLVL.